The entry below gives a single T cell receptor beta chain sequence along with its context. Its target is not known. The sample originates from a study of cytomegalovirus exposure and HLA in healthy donors. The study, taken as a whole, reports: An analysis was carried out at a later point. It showed that HLA-associated TCR beta chains were more clonally expanded than equally common non-associated chains. The productive fraction for most TCR beta V segments was about 90% or about 30% in an earlier analysis. Among the most significant clusters, several appeared linked to common viral pathogens in a later analysis. Accurate prediction of HLA-A and HLA-B alleles (for most subjects) was reportedly achieved from TCR beta sequences.

This PCR relied on a set of 60 Vbeta primers and 13 Jbeta primers. Generated by immunoSEQ multiplex PCR, the TCRdb table keeps only in-frame clones and is missing some. The table records 170,000 or so clones, 84% of them present only once. The CDR3 has 13 residues. V lost 5 bases and J lost 3, with 10 bases in between. The germline V gene encodes CDR1 LNHDA and CDR2 SQIVND (reference sequence). The receptor's source is a girl aged 5-17 years in good health and CMV-seropositive. Material: PBMCs. The chain combines TRBV19 with TRBJ1-2; D is possibly TRBD1 (6 bases). The CDR3 region is CASSSRTDYGYTF. Here the CDR3 DNA reads TGTGCCAGTAGTTCTCGGACAGACTATGGCTACACCTTC.